This TCR beta chain came from a study of OX40 agonist ivuxolimab in advanced cancers. Clones were read by immunoSEQ multiplex PCR, and TCRdb kept only the in-frame ones, dropping some. The table lists 89,000 or so clones, under 95% of them singletons. Note on this clone: Its antigen is still unknown.

CDR3 size: 16 residues. Germline loops: CDR1 MGHRA, CDR2 YSYEKL. V lost 3 bases and J 2 bases, leaving 13 bases between the germline ends. Study-wide results and limits: Within 6 weeks, CD4+ and CD8+ blood T cells expanded clonally at 0.1 to 3.0 mg/kg. Relative to CD4+ cells, CD8+ T cells on average had more expanded clones.

Samples of blood were obtained at baseline, on cycle 4 day 1, and on cycle 7 day 1. The sample here was CD4+ or CD8+ T cells sorted from blood, taken in a trial of the OX40 agonist ivuxolimab. The gene calls are TRBV4-1 and TRBJ2-2, with D possibly being TRBD1 (6 bases). This receptor was identified in an adult with an advanced solid tumor such as melanoma, head and neck, liver or kidney cancer. The CDR3 is CASSHPQGLNTGELFF. CDR3 nucleotides: TGCGCCAGCAGCCACCCACAGGGCCTCAACACCGGGGAGCTGTTTTTT.